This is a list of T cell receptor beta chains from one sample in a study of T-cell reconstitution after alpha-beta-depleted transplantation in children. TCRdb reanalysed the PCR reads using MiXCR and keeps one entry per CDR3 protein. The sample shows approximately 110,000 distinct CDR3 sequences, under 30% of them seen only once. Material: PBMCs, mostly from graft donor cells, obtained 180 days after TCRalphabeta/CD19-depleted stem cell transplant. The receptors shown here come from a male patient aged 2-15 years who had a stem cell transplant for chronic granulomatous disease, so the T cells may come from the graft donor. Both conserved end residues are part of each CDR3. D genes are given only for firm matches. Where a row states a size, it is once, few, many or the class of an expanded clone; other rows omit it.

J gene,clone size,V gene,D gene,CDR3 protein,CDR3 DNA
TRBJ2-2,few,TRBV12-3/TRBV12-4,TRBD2,CASIAGGQITGELFF,TGTGCCAGCATAGCGGGAGGGCAGATCACCGGGGAGCTGTTTTTT
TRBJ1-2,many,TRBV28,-,CASSLQVNYGYTF,TGTGCCAGCAGTTTACAGGTTAACTATGGCTACACCTTC
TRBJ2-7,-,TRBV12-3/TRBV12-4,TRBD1,CASSFGGQGAKEQYF,TGTGCCAGCAGTTTTGGGGGACAGGGGGCCAAGGAGCAGTACTTC
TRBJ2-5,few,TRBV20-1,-,CSATTRQSRETQYF,TGCAGTGCGACAACTCGGCAGTCCAGGGAGACCCAGTACTTC
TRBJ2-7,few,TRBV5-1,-,CASSLNPGYEQYF,TGCGCCAGCAGCTTAAATCCCGGGTACGAGCAGTACTTC
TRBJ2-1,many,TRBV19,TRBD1,CASSRTGSEQFF,TGTGCCAGTAGTAGGACAGGGTCTGAGCAGTTCTTC
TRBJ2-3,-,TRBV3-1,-,CASSQDLGGSTDTQYF,TGTGCCAGCAGCCAAGACCTCGGAGGCAGCACAGATACGCAGTATTTT
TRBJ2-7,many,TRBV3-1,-,CASSQGGRRLREQYF,TGTGCCAGCAGCCAAGGAGGCAGGCGATTGCGCGAGCAGTACTTC
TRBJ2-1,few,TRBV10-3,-,CAISAGSYNEQFF,TGTGCCATCAGTGCGGGATCCTACAATGAGCAGTTCTTC
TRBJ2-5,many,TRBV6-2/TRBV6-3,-,CASSPGEGETQYF,TGTGCCAGCAGCCCCGGTGAGGGGGAGACCCAGTACTTC
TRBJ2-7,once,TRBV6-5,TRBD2,CASSYSSGGYEQYF,TGTGCCAGCAGTTACTCGTCGGGGGGCTACGAGCAGTACTTC
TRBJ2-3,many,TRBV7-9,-,CASSLDASGTDTQYF,TGTGCCAGCAGCTTAGATGCTAGCGGCACAGATACGCAGTATTTT
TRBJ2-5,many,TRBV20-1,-,CSATPADTQETQYF,TGCAGTGCTACACCCGCGGACACTCAAGAGACCCAGTACTTC
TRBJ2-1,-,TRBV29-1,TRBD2,CSVNSGNNEQFF,TGCAGCGTTAATAGCGGGAACAATGAGCAGTTCTTC
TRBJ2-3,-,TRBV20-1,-,CSARDWIRGSTDTQYF,TGCAGTGCTAGAGATTGGATCCGGGGGAGCACAGATACGCAGTATTTT
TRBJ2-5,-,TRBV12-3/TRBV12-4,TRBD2,CASSVAGARETQYF,TGTGCCAGCAGTGTAGCGGGGGCGCGAGAGACCCAGTACTTC
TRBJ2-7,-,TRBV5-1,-,CASSTVGGSSSYEQYF,TGCGCCAGCAGCACGGTTGGGGGAAGTTCCTCCTACGAGCAGTACTTC
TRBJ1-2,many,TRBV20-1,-,CSARIHGTYGYTF,TGCAGTGCTAGAATCCACGGAACCTATGGCTACACCTTC
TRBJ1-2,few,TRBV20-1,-,CSARDSQGSYGYTF,TGCAGTGCTAGAGATAGCCAGGGAAGCTATGGCTACACCTTC
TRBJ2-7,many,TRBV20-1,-,CSAPTLSYEQYF,TGCAGTGCTCCCACACTTTCCTACGAGCAGTACTTC
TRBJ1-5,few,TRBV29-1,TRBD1,CSVNRGVQPQHF,TGCAGCGTAAACAGGGGAGTTCAGCCCCAGCATTTT
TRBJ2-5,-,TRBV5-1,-,CASSVGQSGETQYF,TGCGCCAGCAGCGTCGGACAGTCGGGGGAGACCCAGTACTTC
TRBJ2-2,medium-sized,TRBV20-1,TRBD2,CSAGTSDTGELFF,TGCAGTGCCGGGACTAGCGACACCGGGGAGCTGTTTTTT
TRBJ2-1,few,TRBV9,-,CASSVQGWGYNEQFF,TGTGCCAGCAGCGTTCAGGGTTGGGGGTACAATGAGCAGTTCTTC
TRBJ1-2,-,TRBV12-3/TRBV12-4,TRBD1,CASSFGQGGYTF,TGTGCCAGCAGTTTCGGACAGGGCGGCTACACCTTC
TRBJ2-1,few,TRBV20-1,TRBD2,CSASTSGISYNEQFF,TGCAGTGCTTCGACTAGCGGGATCTCCTACAATGAGCAGTTCTTC
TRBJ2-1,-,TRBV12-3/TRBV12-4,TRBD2,CASSLRRRGLAESSYNEQFF,TGTGCCAGCAGTTTAAGGCGACGGGGACTAGCGGAGAGCTCCTACAATGAGCAGTTCTTC
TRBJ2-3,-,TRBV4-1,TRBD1,CASSKTGLSTDTQYF,TGCGCCAGCAGCAAGACAGGGCTTAGCACAGATACGCAGTATTTT
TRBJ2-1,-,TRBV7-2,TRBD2,CASSEPGLATNEQFF,TGTGCCAGCAGCGAGCCGGGACTAGCAACCAATGAGCAGTTCTTC
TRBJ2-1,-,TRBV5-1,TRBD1,CASKFGTGQGNEQFF,TGCGCCAGCAAGTTCGGGACAGGACAAGGCAATGAGCAGTTCTTC
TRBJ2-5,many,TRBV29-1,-,CSVEVGETQYF,TGCAGCGTTGAGGTGGGCGAGACCCAGTACTTC
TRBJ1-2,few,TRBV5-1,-,CASSSGWGRFDGYTF,TGCGCCAGCAGCTCCGGTTGGGGGAGATTCGATGGCTACACCTTC
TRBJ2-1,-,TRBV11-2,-,CASSLREKVGNEQFF,TGTGCCAGCAGCTTAAGGGAAAAGGTGGGCAATGAGCAGTTCTTC
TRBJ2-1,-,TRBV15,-,CATSSQDSGSYNEQFF,TGTGCCACCAGCAGTCAGGACTCAGGTTCCTACAATGAGCAGTTCTTC
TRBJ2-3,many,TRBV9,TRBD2,CASSGTSGSFRTQYF,TGTGCCAGCAGCGGGACTAGCGGAAGTTTCAGGACGCAGTATTTT
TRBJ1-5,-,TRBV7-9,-,CASSLNGFDQPQHF,TGTGCCAGCAGCTTAAATGGGTTCGATCAGCCCCAGCATTTT
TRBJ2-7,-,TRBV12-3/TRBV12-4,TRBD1,CASSFDRVPYEQYF,TGTGCCAGCAGTTTTGACAGGGTCCCCTACGAGCAGTACTTC
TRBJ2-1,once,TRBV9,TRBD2,CASSPRASGRNEQFF,TGTGCCAGCAGCCCACGGGCTAGCGGGAGGAATGAGCAGTTCTTC
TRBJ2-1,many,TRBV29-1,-,CSAKPSGNEQFF,TGCAGCGCTAAGCCGTCGGGCAATGAGCAGTTCTTC
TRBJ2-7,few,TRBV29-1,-,CSVEDGPTYEQYF,TGCAGCGTTGAAGACGGACCCACGTACGAGCAGTACTTC
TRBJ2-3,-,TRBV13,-,CASSLAITSTDTQYF,TGTGCCAGCAGCTTAGCGATCACTAGCACAGATACGCAGTATTTT
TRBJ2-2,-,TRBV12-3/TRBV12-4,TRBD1,CASSPGQGRLFF,TGTGCCAGCAGTCCCGGACAGGGAAGGCTGTTTTTT
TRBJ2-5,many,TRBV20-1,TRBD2,CSAQGLAGVLQETQYF,TGCAGTGCTCAGGGACTAGCGGGAGTCCTTCAAGAGACCCAGTACTTC
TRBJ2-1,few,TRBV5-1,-,CASSLRVLNEQFF,TGCGCCAGCAGCTTGAGGGTTCTGAATGAGCAGTTCTTC
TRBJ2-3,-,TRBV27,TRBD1,CASSPAGGSADTQYF,TGTGCCAGCAGTCCCGCAGGGGGCTCAGCAGATACGCAGTATTTT
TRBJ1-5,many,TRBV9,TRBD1,CASSLTGNSNQPQHF,TGTGCCAGCAGCCTGACAGGGAATAGCAATCAGCCCCAGCATTTT
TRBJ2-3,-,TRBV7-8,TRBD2,CASSLRLAGPSDTQYF,TGTGCCAGCAGCCTGCGACTAGCGGGGCCTTCAGATACGCAGTATTTT
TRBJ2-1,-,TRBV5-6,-,CAMGPGLLVNEQFF,TGTGCCATGGGCCCCGGCCTCCTCGTCAATGAGCAGTTCTTC
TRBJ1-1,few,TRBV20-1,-,CSAIQAFF,TGCAGTGCTATTCAAGCTTTCTTT
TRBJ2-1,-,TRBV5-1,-,CASSLDVASEQFF,TGCGCCAGCAGCTTGGACGTGGCGAGTGAGCAGTTCTTC
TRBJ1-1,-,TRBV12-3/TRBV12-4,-,CASSLLTNTEAFF,TGTGCCAGCAGTTTACTGACGAACACTGAAGCTTTCTTT
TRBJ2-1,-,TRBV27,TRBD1,CASSSYRGAYNEQFF,TGTGCCAGCAGTTCTTACAGGGGAGCTTACAATGAGCAGTTCTTC
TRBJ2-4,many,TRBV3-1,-,CASSQRRRGGWSKNIQYF,TGTGCCAGCAGCCAACGTCGGAGGGGGGGGTGGTCCAAAAACATTCAGTACTTC
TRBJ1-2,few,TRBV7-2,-,CASSLGWAKGYTF,TGTGCCAGCAGCTTAGGATGGGCGAAGGGCTACACCTTC
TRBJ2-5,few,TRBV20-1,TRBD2,CSAPAGGETQYF,TGCAGTGCCCCAGCGGGAGGGGAGACCCAGTACTTC